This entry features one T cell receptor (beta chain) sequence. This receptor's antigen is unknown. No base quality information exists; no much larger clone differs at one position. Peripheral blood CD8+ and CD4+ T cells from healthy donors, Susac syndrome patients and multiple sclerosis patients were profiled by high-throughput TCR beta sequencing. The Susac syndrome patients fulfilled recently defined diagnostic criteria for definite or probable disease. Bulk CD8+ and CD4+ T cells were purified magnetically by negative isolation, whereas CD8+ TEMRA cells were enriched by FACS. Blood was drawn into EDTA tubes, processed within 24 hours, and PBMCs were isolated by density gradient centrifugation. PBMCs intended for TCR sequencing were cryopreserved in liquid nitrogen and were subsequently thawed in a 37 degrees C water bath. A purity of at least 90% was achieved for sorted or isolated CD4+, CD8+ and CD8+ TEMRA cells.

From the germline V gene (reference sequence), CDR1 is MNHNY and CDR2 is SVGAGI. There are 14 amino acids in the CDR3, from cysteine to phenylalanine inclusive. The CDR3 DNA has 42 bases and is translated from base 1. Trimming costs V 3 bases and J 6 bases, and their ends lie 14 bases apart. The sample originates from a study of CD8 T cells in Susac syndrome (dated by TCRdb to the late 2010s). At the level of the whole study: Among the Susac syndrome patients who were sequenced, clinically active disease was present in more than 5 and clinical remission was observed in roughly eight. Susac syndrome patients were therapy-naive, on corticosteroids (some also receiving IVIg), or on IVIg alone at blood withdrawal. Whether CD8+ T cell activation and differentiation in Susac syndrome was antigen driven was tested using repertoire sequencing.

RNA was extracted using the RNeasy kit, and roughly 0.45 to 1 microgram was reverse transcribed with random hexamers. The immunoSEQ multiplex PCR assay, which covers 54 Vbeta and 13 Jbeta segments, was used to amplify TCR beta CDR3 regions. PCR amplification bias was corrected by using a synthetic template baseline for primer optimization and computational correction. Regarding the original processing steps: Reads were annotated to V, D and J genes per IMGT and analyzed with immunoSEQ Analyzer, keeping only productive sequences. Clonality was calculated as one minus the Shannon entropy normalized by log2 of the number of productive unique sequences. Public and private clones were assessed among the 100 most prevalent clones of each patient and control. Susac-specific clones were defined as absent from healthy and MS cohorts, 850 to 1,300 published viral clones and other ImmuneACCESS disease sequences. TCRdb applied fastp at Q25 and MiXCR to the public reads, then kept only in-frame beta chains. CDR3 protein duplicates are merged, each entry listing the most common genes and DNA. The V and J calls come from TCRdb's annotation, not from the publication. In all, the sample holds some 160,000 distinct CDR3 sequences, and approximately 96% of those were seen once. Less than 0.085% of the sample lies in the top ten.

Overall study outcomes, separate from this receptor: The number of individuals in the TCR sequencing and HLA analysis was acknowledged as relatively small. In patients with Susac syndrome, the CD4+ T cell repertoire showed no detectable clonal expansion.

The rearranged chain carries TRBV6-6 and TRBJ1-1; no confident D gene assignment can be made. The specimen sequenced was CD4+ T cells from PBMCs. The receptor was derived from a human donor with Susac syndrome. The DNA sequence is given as TGTGCCAGCAGTTATGATCAGGCGCGGGCTGAAGCTTTCTTT. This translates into CASSYDQARAEAFF.